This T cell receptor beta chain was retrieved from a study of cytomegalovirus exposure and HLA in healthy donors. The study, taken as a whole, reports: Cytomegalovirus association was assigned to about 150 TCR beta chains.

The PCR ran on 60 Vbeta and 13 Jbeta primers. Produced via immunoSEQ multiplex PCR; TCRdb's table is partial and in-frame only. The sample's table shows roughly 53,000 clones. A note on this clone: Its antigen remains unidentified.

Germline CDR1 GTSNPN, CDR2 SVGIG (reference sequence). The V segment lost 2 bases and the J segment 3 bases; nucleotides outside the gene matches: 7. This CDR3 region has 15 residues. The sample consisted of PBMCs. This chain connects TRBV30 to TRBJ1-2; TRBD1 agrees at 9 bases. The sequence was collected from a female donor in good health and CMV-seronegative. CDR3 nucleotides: TGTGCCTGGAGTAGGGGGGACAGGGCGTACTATGGCTACACCTTC. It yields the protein CAWSRGDRAYYGYTF.